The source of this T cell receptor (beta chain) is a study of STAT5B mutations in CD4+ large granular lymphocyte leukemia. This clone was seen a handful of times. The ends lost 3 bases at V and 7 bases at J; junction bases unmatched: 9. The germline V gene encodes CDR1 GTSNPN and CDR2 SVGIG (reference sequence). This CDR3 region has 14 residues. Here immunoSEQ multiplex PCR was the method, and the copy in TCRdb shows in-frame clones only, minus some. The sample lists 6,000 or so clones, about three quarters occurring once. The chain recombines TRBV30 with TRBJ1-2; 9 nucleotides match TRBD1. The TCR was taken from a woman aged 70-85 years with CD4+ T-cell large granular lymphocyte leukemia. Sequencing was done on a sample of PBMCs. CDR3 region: CAWRYPGQGAGYTF. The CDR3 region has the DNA TGTGCCTGGAGGTATCCGGGACAGGGTGCTGGCTACACCTTC.